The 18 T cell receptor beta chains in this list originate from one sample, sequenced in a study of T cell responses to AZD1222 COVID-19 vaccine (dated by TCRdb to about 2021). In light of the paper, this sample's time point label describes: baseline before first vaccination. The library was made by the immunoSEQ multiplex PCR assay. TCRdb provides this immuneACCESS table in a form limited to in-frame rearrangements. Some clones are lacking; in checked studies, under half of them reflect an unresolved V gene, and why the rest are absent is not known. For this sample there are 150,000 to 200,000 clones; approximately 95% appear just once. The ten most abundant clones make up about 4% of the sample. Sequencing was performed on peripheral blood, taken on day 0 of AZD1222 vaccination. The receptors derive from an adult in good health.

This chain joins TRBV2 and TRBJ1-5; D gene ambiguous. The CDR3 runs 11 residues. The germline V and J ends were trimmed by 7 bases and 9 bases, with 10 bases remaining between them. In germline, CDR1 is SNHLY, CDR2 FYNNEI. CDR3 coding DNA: TGTGCCAGCACCATGGGTGGGCCCCAGCATTTT. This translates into CASTMGGPQHF.

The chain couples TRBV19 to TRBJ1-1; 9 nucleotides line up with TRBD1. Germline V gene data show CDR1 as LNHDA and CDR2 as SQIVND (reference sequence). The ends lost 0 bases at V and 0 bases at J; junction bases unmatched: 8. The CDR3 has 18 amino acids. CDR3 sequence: CASSIDLGQGPLNTEAFF. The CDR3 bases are TGTGCCAGTAGTATAGACCTTGGACAGGGGCCTTTGAACACTGAAGCTTTCTTT.

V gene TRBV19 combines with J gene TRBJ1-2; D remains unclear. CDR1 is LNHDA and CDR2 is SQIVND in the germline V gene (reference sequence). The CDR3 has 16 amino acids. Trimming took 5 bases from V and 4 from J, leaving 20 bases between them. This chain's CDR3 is CASSVGRLVLFYGYTF. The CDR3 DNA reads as TGTGCCAGTAGTGTAGGACGTTTGGTACTCTTCTATGGCTACACCTTC. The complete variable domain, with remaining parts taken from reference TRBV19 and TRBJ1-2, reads DGGITQSPKYLFRKEGQNVTLSCEQNLNHDAMYWYRQDPGQGLRLIYYSQIVNDFQKGDIAEGYSVSREKKESFPLTVTSAQKNPTAFYLCASSVGRLVLFYGYTFGSGTRLTVV.

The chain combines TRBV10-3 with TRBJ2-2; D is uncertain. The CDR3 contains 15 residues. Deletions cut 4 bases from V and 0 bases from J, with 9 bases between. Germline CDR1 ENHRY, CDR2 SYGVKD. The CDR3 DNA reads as TGTGCCATCAGTGTAAACAGCCCGAACACCGGGGAGCTGTTTTTT. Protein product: CAISVNSPNTGELFF.

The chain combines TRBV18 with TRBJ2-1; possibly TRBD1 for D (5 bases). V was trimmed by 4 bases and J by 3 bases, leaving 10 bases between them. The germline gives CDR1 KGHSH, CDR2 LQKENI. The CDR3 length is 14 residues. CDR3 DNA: TGTGCCAGCTCACTACAGGACGGCTACAATGAGCAGTTCTTC. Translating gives CASSLQDGYNEQFF. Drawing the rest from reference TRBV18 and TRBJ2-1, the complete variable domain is NAGVMQNPRHLVRRRGQEARLRCSPMKGHSHVYWYRQLPEEGLKFMVYLQKENIIDESGMPKERFSAEFPKEGPSILRIQQVVRGDSAAYFCASSLQDGYNEQFFGPGTRLTVL.

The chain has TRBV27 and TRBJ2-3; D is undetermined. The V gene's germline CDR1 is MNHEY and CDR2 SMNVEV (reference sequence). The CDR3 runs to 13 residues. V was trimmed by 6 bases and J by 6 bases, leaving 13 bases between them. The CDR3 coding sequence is TGTGCCAGCAGGGGTCCCCCCGGGGATACGCAGTATTTT. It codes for CASRGPPGDTQYF.

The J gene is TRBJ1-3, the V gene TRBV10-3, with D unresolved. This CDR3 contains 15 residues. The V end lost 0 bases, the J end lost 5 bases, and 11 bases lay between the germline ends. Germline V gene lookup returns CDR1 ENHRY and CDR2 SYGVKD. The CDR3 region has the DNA TGTGCCATCAGTGAGTCTGAATTTCTTAGAAACACCATATATTTT. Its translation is CAISESEFLRNTIYF.

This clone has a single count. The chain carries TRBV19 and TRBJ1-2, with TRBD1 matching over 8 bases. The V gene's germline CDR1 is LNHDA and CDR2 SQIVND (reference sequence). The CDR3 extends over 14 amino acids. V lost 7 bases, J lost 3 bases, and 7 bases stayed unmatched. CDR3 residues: CASNPGGHDYGYTF. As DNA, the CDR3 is TGTGCCAGTAATCCAGGGGGCCATGACTATGGCTACACCTTC.

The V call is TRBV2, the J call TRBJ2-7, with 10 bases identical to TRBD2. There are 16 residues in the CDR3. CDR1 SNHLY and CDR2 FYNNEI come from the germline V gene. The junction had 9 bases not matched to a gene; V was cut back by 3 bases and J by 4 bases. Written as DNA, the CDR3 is TGTGCCAGCAGTGAGAGCACTAGCGGGGCCCCTTACGAGCAGTACTTC. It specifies CASSESTSGAPYEQYF.

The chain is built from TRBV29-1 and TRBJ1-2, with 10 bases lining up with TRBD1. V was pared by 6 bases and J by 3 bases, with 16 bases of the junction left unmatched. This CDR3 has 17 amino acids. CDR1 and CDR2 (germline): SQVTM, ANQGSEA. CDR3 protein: CSVYAVGQGGIDYGYTF. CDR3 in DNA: TGCAGCGTGTACGCCGTAGGACAGGGGGGAATAGACTATGGCTACACCTTC.

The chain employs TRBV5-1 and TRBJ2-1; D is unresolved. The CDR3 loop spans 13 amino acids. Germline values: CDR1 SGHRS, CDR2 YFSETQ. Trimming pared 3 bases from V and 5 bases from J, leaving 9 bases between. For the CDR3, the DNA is TGCGCCAGCAGCTCGGACGCCAACAATGAGCAGTTCTTC. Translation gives CASSSDANNEQFF. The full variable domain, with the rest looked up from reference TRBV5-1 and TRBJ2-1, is KAGVTQTPRYLIKTRGQQVTLSCSPISGHRSVSWYQQTPGQGLQFLFEYFSETQRNKGNFPGRFSGRQFSNSRSEMNVSTLELGDSALYLCASSSDANNEQFFGPGTRLTVL.

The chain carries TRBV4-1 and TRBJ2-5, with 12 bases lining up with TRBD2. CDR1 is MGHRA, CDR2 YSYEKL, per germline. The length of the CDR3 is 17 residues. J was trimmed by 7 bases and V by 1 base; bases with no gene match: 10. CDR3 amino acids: CASSQGLLAGGLGTQYF. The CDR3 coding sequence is TGCGCCAGCAGCCAAGGGCTCCTAGCGGGGGGGCTGGGGACCCAGTACTTC.

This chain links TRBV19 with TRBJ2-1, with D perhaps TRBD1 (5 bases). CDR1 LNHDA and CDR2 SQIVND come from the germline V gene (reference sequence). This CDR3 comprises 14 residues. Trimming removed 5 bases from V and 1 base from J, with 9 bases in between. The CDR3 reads CASSGQGSYNEQFF. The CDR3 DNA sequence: TGTGCCAGTAGTGGCCAGGGTTCCTACAATGAGCAGTTCTTC.

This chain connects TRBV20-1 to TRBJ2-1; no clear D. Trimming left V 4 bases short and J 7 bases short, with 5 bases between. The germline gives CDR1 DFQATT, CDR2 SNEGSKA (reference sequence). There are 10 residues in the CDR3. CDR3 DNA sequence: TGCAGTGCTATCAGAAATGAGCAGTTCTTC. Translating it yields CSAIRNEQFF.

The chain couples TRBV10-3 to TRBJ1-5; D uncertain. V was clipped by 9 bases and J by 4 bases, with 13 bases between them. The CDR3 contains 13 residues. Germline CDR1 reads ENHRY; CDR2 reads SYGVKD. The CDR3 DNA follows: TGTGCCATACAAGGAAGCGGAAATCAGCCCCAGCATTTT. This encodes CAIQGSGNQPQHF.

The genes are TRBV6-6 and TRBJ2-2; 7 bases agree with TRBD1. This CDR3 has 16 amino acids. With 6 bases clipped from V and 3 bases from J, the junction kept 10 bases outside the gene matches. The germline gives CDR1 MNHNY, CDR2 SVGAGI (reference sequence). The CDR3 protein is CASRKPGQMYTGELFF. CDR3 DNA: TGTGCCAGCAGGAAACCGGGACAGATGTACACCGGGGAGCTGTTTTTT.

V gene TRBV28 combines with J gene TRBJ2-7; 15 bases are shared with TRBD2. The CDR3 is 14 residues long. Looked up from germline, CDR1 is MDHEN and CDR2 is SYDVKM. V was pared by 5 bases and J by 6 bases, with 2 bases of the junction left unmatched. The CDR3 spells CASSMGLAGGEQYF. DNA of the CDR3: TGTGCCAGCAGTATGGGACTAGCGGGAGGCGAGCAGTACTTC.

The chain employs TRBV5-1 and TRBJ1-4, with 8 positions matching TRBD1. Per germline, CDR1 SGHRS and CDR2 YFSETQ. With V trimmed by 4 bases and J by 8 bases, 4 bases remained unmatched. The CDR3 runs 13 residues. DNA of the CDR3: TGCGCCAGCAGCCCGGGGACAGGAGAAAAACTGTTTTTT. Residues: CASSPGTGEKLFF. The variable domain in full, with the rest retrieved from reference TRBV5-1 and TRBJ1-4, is KAGVTQTPRYLIKTRGQQVTLSCSPISGHRSVSWYQQTPGQGLQFLFEYFSETQRNKGNFPGRFSGRQFSNSRSEMNVSTLELGDSALYLCASSPGTGEKLFFGSGTQLSVL.